The clone carrying this T cell receptor beta chain showed up many times. This record comes from a study of human T cells and chemical hapten exposure. TCRdb used MiXCR to reprocess the RACE reads, holding one entry per CDR3 protein. The sample consists of 84,000 or so distinct CDR3 sequences, approximately 10% of them appearing once. Regarding time point: patch test 1, 2 weeks after DPC sensitization. Treatment given: therapeutic diphenylcyclopropenone sensitization with weekly scalp DPC. The junction had 3 bases not matched to a gene; V was cut back by 0 bases and J by 3 bases. The length of the CDR3 is 17 residues.

V usage is TRBV12-3 or TRBV12-4 and J usage is TRBJ2-5, with 14 bases lining up with TRBD2. The sequence was obtained from a man in his forties with alopecia areata. Some clones in this sample may be carry-over from other donors' samples. The specimen comprised whole blood, sampled in connection with sensitization to the hapten diphenylcyclopropenone (DPC). CDR3 in DNA: TGTGCCAGCAGTTTAGCAGGGGGACTAGCGGGAGAAGAGACCCAGTACTTC. Protein: CASSLAGGLAGEETQYF.